Listed here are 22 T cell receptor beta chains from one sample, sequenced in a study of OX40 agonist ivuxolimab in advanced cancers. The protocol was immunoSEQ multiplex PCR, while the TCRdb copy is restricted to in-frame clones and leaves out a portion. The sample lists 40,000 to 50,000 clones, around nine tenths occurring once. The material was CD4+ or CD8+ T cells sorted from blood, obtained in a trial of the OX40 agonist ivuxolimab. Source of these receptors: an adult with an advanced solid tumor such as melanoma, head and neck, liver or kidney cancer.

This clone was seen a few times. The rearrangement uses TRBV30 and TRBJ1-1; D not certain. Germline CDR1 GTSNPN, CDR2 SVGIG (reference sequence). The CDR3 is 15 amino acids. V dropped 0 bases and J dropped 5 bases, with 16 bases sitting between them. CDR3 loop: CAWSVKATSRTEAFF. CDR3 coding DNA: TGTGCCTGGAGTGTAAAGGCGACAAGTAGGACTGAAGCTTTCTTT.

The chain combines TRBV6-1 with TRBJ2-3, with 12 bases that match TRBD2. Germline V CDR1 and CDR2: MNHNS, SASEGT. This CDR3 has 15 residues. V dropped 6 bases and J dropped 5; count of bases not matched to a gene: 6. The CDR3 DNA sequence: TGTGCCAGCAGACTCGGACTAGCGGGGAGAGATACGCAGTATTTT. It translates to CASRLGLAGRDTQYF.

This CDR3 reads CSSLLRGTEAFF. CDR3 DNA: TGCAGTTCTCTTCTCCGGGGCACTGAAGCTTTCTTT. The rearrangement joins TRBV29-1 to TRBJ1-1; D call uncertain. This CDR3 is built from 12 residues. Germline assignment: CDR1 SQVTM and CDR2 ANQGSEA.

For this clone: The junction departs from the called germline gene at one end, perhaps through a read error. J is TRBJ1-1 and V is TRBV13, with a weak D call TRBD1 (5 bases). The CDR3 length is 13 residues. CDR1 is PRHDT and CDR2 is FYEKMQ in the germline V gene (reference sequence). The CDR3 is CASSVGVDTEAFF. CDR3 in DNA: TGTGCCAGCAGCGTAGGGGTGGACACTGAAGCTTTCTTT.

The rearrangement uses TRBV15 and TRBJ2-1; possible D gene TRBD2, 6 bases. This CDR3 is built from 16 residues. The V gene's germline CDR1 is LNHNV and CDR2 YYDKDF (reference sequence). Trimming took 1 base from V and 0 from J, leaving 10 bases between them. Here the CDR3 DNA reads TGTGCCACCAGCAGAGGCATTAGCGGCTCCTACAATGAGCAGTTCTTC. Amino acids: CATSRGISGSYNEQFF.

The CDR3 reads CASSFRSGRDGYTF. CDR3 coding DNA: TGTGCCAGCAGCTTCCGTTCAGGGCGAGATGGCTACACCTTC. J is TRBJ1-2 and V is TRBV5-8; a possible D gene is TRBD1 (5 bases). The CDR3 runs 14 residues. Germline values: CDR1 SGHTS, CDR2 YDEGEE. The V end was cut by 2 bases, the J end by 6 bases, with 14 bases between.

The J gene is TRBJ2-1, the V gene TRBV13, with TRBD1 identical over 8 bases. Per germline, CDR1 PRHDT and CDR2 FYEKMQ (reference sequence). CDR3 length equals 14 residues. J gave up 4 bases and V 5 bases, and 4 bases lay outside the gene matches. The CDR3 DNA sequence: TGTGCCAGCAGCCCCGGGACAGGATACAATGAGCAGTTCTTC. It translates to CASSPGTGYNEQFF. The full variable domain, its missing parts supplied by reference TRBV13 and TRBJ2-1, is AAGVIQSPRHLIKEKRETATLKCYPIPRHDTVYWYQQGPGQDPQFLISFYEKMQSDKGSIPDRFSAQQFSDYHSELNMSSLELGDSALYFCASSPGTGYNEQFFGPGTRLTVL.

This chain connects TRBV19 to TRBJ2-1; 10 positions agree with TRBD2. CDR1 and CDR2 (germline): LNHDA, SQIVND (reference sequence). The CDR3 has 13 residues. V shed 6 bases, J shed 5 bases, and the junction held 1 base outside the gene matches. For the CDR3, the DNA is TGTGCCAGTAGCCTAGCGGGAGACAATGAGCAGTTCTTC. Translated: CASSLAGDNEQFF.

This rearrangement joins TRBV9 to TRBJ2-3; D possibly corresponds to TRBD1 (7 bases). V was shortened by 3 bases and J by 2 bases, with 16 bases between the two germline ends. Per the germline V gene, CDR1 is SGDLS and CDR2 is YYNGEE. The CDR3 spans 16 residues. This CDR3 reads CASSAHGGGLTDTQYF. DNA for the CDR3: TGTGCCAGCAGCGCCCATGGAGGGGGCCTCACAGATACGCAGTATTTT.

This chain connects TRBV11-3 to TRBJ2-1, with D hard to call. Trimming cost V 3 bases and J 6 bases, with 9 bases left between them. CDR1 and CDR2 (germline): SGHNT, YENEEA. The CDR3 spans 13 residues. CDR3 coding DNA: TGTGCCAGCAGCTTCACCTCGAGCAATGAGCAGTTCTTC. Amino acid sequence: CASSFTSSNEQFF.

CDR3 in DNA: TGTGCCAGCAGTATGTACACTGAAGCTTTCTTT. The encoded protein is CASSMYTEAFF. The rearrangement links TRBV6-5 to TRBJ1-1; D gene unclear. The length of the CDR3 is 11 residues. Per germline, CDR1 MNHEY and CDR2 SVGAGI. With 5 bases removed from V and 3 bases from J, the gap between germline ends came to 4 bases.

This clone was seen once. The chain has TRBV28 and TRBJ1-4; D is perhaps TRBD1 (5 bases). CDR1 and CDR2 from the germline V gene are MDHEN and SYDVKM. The CDR3 has 17 amino acids. Trimming took 4 bases from V and 4 from J, leaving 19 bases between them. CDR3 sequence (DNA): TGTGCCAGCAGTTCTAGGGGAGGCAGGCCTTATAATGAAAAACTGTTTTTT. The encoded protein is CASSSRGGRPYNEKLFF. The whole variable domain, remainder taken from reference TRBV28 and TRBJ1-4, is DVKVTQSSRYLVKRTGEKVFLECVQDMDHENMFWYRQDPGLGLRLIYFSYDVKMKEKGDIPEGYSVSREKKERFSLILESASTNQTSMYLCASSSRGGRPYNEKLFFGSGTQLSVL.

CDR3 region: CASSLAGRRVNEQFF. CDR3 DNA: TGTGCCAGCAGCCTCGCGGGACGAAGGGTCAATGAGCAGTTCTTC. V and J are TRBV7-9 and TRBJ2-1; weak D call: TRBD2 (6 bases). With 5 bases removed from V and 6 bases from J, the gap between germline ends came to 17 bases. In germline, CDR1 is SEHNR, CDR2 FQNEAQ (reference sequence). The CDR3 contains 15 residues. Based on the CDR3 plus reference TRBV7-9 and TRBJ2-1, the full variable domain is DTGVSQNPRHKITKRGQNVTFRCDPISEHNRLYWYRQTLGQGPEFLTYFQNEAQLEKSRLLSDRFSAERPKGSFSTLEIQRTEQGDSAMYLCASSLAGRRVNEQFFGPGTRLTVL.

The rearrangement links TRBV2 to TRBJ2-7; 10 nucleotides agree with TRBD2. The CDR3 extends over 13 amino acids. Losses at the gene ends were 6 bases for V and 4 bases for J; bases not matched to a gene: 3. Germline loops: CDR1 SNHLY, CDR2 FYNNEI. The DNA of the CDR3 is TGTGCCAGCAGATTACTAGCGGGATACGAGCAGTACTTC. Its protein is CASRLLAGYEQYF.

The J gene is TRBJ1-5, the V gene TRBV7-8, with a tentative D call TRBD1 (5 bases). This CDR3 is built from 15 residues. The germline CDR1 and CDR2 sequences are SGHVS and FQNEAQ. The V and J ends lost 2 bases and 1 base respectively, with 9 bases between them. CDR3 sequence: CASSLNRISNQPQHF. CDR3 bases: TGTGCCAGCAGCTTAAACAGGATAAGCAATCAGCCCCAGCATTTT.

The chain joins TRBV7-9 to TRBJ1-3, with D unclear. With 8 bases removed from V and 0 bases from J, the gap between germline ends came to 11 bases. The CDR3 has 14 amino acids. Germline CDR1 SEHNR, CDR2 FQNEAQ (reference sequence). In DNA, the CDR3 is TGTGCCAGCCAACCCGGGCCCTCTGGAAACACCATATATTTT. This gives the protein CASQPGPSGNTIYF.

Only one count was recorded for this clone. The chain joins TRBV6-5 to TRBJ2-6; no clear D gene. Germline V lookup: CDR1 MNHEY, CDR2 SVGAGI. V lost 5 bases, J lost 2 bases, and 10 bases lay in between. The CDR3 length is 15 residues. The CDR3 sequence is CASSVWLAGANVLTF. The DNA of the CDR3 is TGTGCCAGCAGTGTCTGGCTTGCTGGGGCCAACGTCCTGACTTTC.

In this sample, this clone turned up once. The chain has TRBV7-6 and TRBJ2-1; 14 bases match TRBD2. This CDR3 is built from 16 residues. J gave up 6 bases and V 5 bases, and 6 bases lay outside the gene matches. CDR1 is SGHVS and CDR2 is FNYEAQ in the germline V gene. The CDR3 nucleotides are TGTGCCAGCAGCCTCTGGGGACTAGCGGGAGTCAATGAGCAGTTCTTC. Protein: CASSLWGLAGVNEQFF.

The DNA of the CDR3 is TGTGCCAGTAGTAGGAGGGGGGGCGAAGGGCAGCCCCAGCATTTT. As protein: CASSRRGGEGQPQHF. The chain carries TRBV19 and TRBJ1-5; a weak D match, TRBD1 (6 bases). The length of the CDR3 is 15 residues. V lost 4 bases, J lost 7 bases, and 17 bases lay in between. Germline assignment: CDR1 LNHDA and CDR2 SQIVND (reference sequence).

CDR3 residues: CASSPRGEHIYGYTF. The CDR3 DNA sequence: TGTGCCAGTAGCCCCAGGGGGGAACACATTTATGGCTACACCTTC. The chain carries TRBV19 and TRBJ1-2, with 7 bases lining up with TRBD1. Germline V gene lookup returns CDR1 LNHDA and CDR2 SQIVND (reference sequence). The CDR3 consists of 15 residues. V was clipped by 6 bases and J by 5 bases; unmatched bases: 12. Combining the CDR3 with reference TRBV19 and TRBJ1-2 gives the whole variable domain DGGITQSPKYLFRKEGQNVTLSCEQNLNHDAMYWYRQDPGQGLRLIYYSQIVNDFQKGDIAEGYSVSREKKESFPLTVTSAQKNPTAFYLCASSPRGEHIYGYTFGSGTRLTVV.

The chain recombines TRBV28 with TRBJ2-1; no clear D. From germline, CDR1 is MDHEN and CDR2 SYDVKM. V dropped 3 bases and J dropped 11 bases, with 11 bases sitting between them. The CDR3 is 12 amino acids. In DNA form, the CDR3 reads TGTGCCAGCAGTTTTGTGGGTGCAAAGCAGTTCTTC. Amino acids: CASSFVGAKQFF.

The chain combines TRBV11-2 with TRBJ2-7, with D possibly matching TRBD1 (6 bases). Germline V CDR1 and CDR2: SGHAT, FQNNGV. This CDR3 has 16 residues. V was shortened by 5 bases and J by 0 bases, with 17 bases between the two germline ends. CDR3 in amino acids: CASSKNDRNPSYEQYF. CDR3 DNA: TGTGCCAGCAGCAAAAACGACAGGAACCCCTCCTACGAGCAGTACTTC.